This T cell receptor (beta chain) is drawn from a study of blood T cell repertoires in COVID-19 (dated by TCRdb to the early 2020s). Context from the whole study: Samples from collaborators originated in the United States, Italy and Spain and spanned both the acute and convalescent phases of COVID-19. Where HLA class I and class II types were available, the types were taken from metadata supplied by the sample provider, not from assay-based typing. A freely available public database, intended as a resource for researchers studying the immune response to SARS-CoV-2, is where the repertoires were released. The dataset comprised deeply sampled blood TCRbeta repertoires from subjects exposed to, actively infected with, or recovered from COVID-19. The samples were drawn from two sources: the first 160 participants of the ongoing ImmuneRACE study, and about 1,300 subjects contributed by 6 global collaborators. The material from the prospective study consisted of cDNA or gDNA derived from T cells, B-cell-depleted T cells, or PBMCs. The sample metadata nearly always contained a de-identified subject ID, COVID-19 status, age in years and sex.

About this clone: Its antigen is still unknown. One base away there is no much larger clone; base qualities are not given.

The research as a whole found: How much clinical and demographic metadata was included differed by source and by participant, and the metadata was provided uncurated.

The CDR3 spans 16 residues, from the cysteine through the phenylalanine. Only the CDR3 DNA is retained, 48 bases long and in frame from the first base. CDR1 and CDR2 are read off the germline V gene (reference sequence) as LGHDT and YNNKEL. Germline trimming amounts to 1 base on V and 5 bases on J, with 3 as the count of junction bases outside the gene matches. TCRbeta CDR3 regions were amplified from genomic DNA by means of the immunoSEQ Assay, a bias-controlled multiplex PCR. As for the authors' bioinformatics: The number of nucleated cells in each sample was estimated from the amplification of reference gene primers within the assay. Sequence reads were collapsed and filtered to measure the absolute abundance of every unique TCRbeta CDR3 rearrangement. For each sample, productive Simpson clonality was calculated by taking the square root of Simpson's diversity index across productive rearrangements. TCRdb's version of the immuneACCESS table is confined to in-frame rearrangements and falls short of the full clone set. An unresolved V gene accounts for under half of the shortfall where checked; the remainder is of unknown origin. The V and J calls and the clone size are those of that table, but D and trimming were determined from the DNA. The table for this sample lists around 250,000 clones; 70% to 90% of them were counted only once. The ten biggest clones cover around 15% of the sample.

In the prospective study, participants were roughly 18 to 100 years old, resided in around 25 geographic areas of the United States, and were enrolled through a virtual design. To assign participants to cohorts, the prospective study relied on clinical history that participants themselves reported in a screening survey and a study questionnaire. ImmuneRACE Cohort 3 recovered participants were defined by two consecutive negative NP/OP PCR tests, healthcare professional clearance, or symptom resolution. Mobile phlebotomists in the prospective study collected whole blood, serum and a nasopharyngeal or oropharyngeal swab from every participant. Participants in the prospective study had the option to provide additional blood draws and questionnaires over a 2-month period. Prospective study blood samples were shipped either frozen or at room temperature before DNA extraction.

The origin of this receptor is a man aged 18-30 years who had recovered from COVID-19. The sample was PBMCs or T cells enriched from blood (not recorded which). Recombination joined TRBV3-1 (or the pseudogene TRBV3-2) with TRBJ1-5; 12 bases in the junction line up with TRBD1. Read as DNA, the sequence is TGTGCCAGCAGCCAAGCGGGACAGGGGGCCCATCAGCCCCAGCATTTT. It specifies CASSQAGQGAHQPQHF.